The 18 T cell receptor gamma chains presented below share a single source sample, sequenced in a study of gamma delta lymphoproliferative disorders and STAT genes. TCRdb reprocessed the multiplex PCR reads through CATT. The sample includes 200 or so gamma-chain clones, around 48% seen only once; the top ten take 97%. PBMCs from patients and controls supplied the genomic DNA for sequencing. The sample comprised blood. Every receptor here comes from a human donor with hepatosplenic T-cell lymphoma.

V and J are TRGV9 and TRGJ1 or TRGJ2. No J segment appears in TCRdb, so it was assigned here by matching the sequence to germline. Germline V lookup: CDR1 GITISATS, CDR2 ISYDGTV (reference sequence). V was pared by 1 base and J by 11 bases, with 5 bases of the junction left unmatched. This CDR3 comprises 11 residues. CDR3 region: CALWEVSEKLF. CDR3 coding DNA: TGTGCCTTGTGGGAGGTTTCGGAGAAACTCTTT.

Turning to this clone: A read error is possible here, since a much larger clone lies one base away. The chain is built from TRGV5 and TRGJ1 or TRGJ2. TCRdb leaves out the J gene; it was filled in here by matching the DNA to germline. Losses at the gene ends were 0 bases for V and 8 bases for J; bases not matched to a gene: 7. Germline V gene sequence: CDR1 VINAFY, CDR2 YDVSNSKD. The CDR3 has 13 residues. The CDR3 DNA reads as TGTGCCACCTGGGACAGGCTCTATCATAAGAAACTCTTT. This translates into CATWDRLYHKKLF.

Concerning this clone itself: The protein TCRdb lists belongs to a much larger clone and differs from this DNA's translation at residue 5, which points to a read error; the protein shown is made from the DNA. V and J are TRGV3 and TRGJ1 or TRGJ2. Since TCRdb gives no J gene, matching the DNA to germline was used here to assign it. The CDR3 contains 14 residues. The V gene's germline CDR1 is VTNTFY and CDR2 YDVSTARD (reference sequence). The CDR3 DNA follows: TGTGCCACCTGGTACAGGTTGCATTATTATAAGAAACTCTTT. Translated, it gives CATWYRLHYYKKLF.

V usage is TRGV10 and J usage is TRGJ1 or TRGJ2. Since TCRdb gives no J gene, matching the DNA to germline was used here to assign it. TRGV10 is labeled an ORF, and its function is uncertain. The J segment lost 3 bases and the V segment lost 8 bases, leaving 17 bases of the junction unmatched. The CDR3 extends over 16 amino acids. The DNA for the CDR3 is TGTGCTGCGTGGGATCCCCATTCATCCTCTTATTATAAGAAACTCTTT. It codes for CAAWDPHSSSYYKKLF.

The chain is built from TRGV11 and TRGJP2. The J gene is absent in TCRdb and was assigned here via DNA matching to germline. TRGV11 is an open reading frame whose function is uncertain. J gave up 3 bases and V 0 bases, and 4 bases lay outside the gene matches. This CDR3 has 16 residues. The CDR3: CACWIRHPGSDWIKTF. DNA of the CDR3: TGTGCCTGCTGGATTAGGCACCCAGGTAGTGATTGGATCAAGACGTTT.

This clone is medium-sized in the sample. The J gene is TRGJ1 or TRGJ2, the V gene TRGV4. The J gene is not listed in TCRdb, so it was assigned here from a DNA match to germline. This CDR3 region has 12 residues. V was clipped by 11 bases and J by 3 bases; unmatched bases: 10. CDR1 and CDR2 (germline): EGSTGY, YDSYTSSV. The CDR3 DNA reads as TGTGCCAGTGGGGGGGTTTATTATAAGAAACTCTTT. Translated: CASGGVYYKKLF.

There are a few counts of this clone. The translation of this DNA and the TCRdb protein of a much larger clone differ at residue 10, probably owing to a read error; the protein shown here is translated from the DNA. The rearrangement links TRGV3 to TRGJ1 or TRGJ2. In the absence of a J gene in TCRdb, the DNA was matched to germline to assign it here. CDR1 is VTNTFY and CDR2 is YDVSTARD in the germline V gene (reference sequence). The CDR3 has 14 residues. Here the CDR3 DNA reads TGTGCCACCTGGGACAGGTTGCATTATTGTAAGAAACTCTTT. Protein product: CATWDRLHYCKKLF.

The V and J genes are TRGV8 and TRGJP1. TCRdb supplies no J gene; here it was assigned by aligning the nucleotide sequence to germline. V dropped 3 bases and J dropped 2; count of bases not matched to a gene: 6. Germline V lookup: CDR1 VENAVY, CDR2 YDSYNSRV. CDR3 length equals 15 residues. CDR3 residues: CATWDEWTTGWFKIF. CDR3 sequence (DNA): TGTGCCACCTGGGATGAGTGGACCACTGGTTGGTTCAAGATATTT.

This clone is classed as medium-sized. For this DNA, TCRdb reports the protein of a much larger clone, which diverges at residue 3, most likely from a read error; the protein presented here is translated directly from the DNA. This chain connects TRGV3 to TRGJ1 or TRGJ2. TCRdb supplies no J gene; here it was assigned by aligning the nucleotide sequence to germline. Germline V gives CDR1 VTNTFY, CDR2 YDVSTARD (reference sequence). The CDR3 sequence is 14 residues long. The CDR3 coding sequence is TGTGCCATCTGGGACAGGTTGCATTATTATAAGAAACTCTTT. Translated, it gives CAIWDRLHYYKKLF.

The CDR3 DNA reads TGTGCCTGCTGGATTAGGCACGTCTGGGGTAGTGATTGGATCAAGACGTTT. The encoded protein is CACWIRHVWGSDWIKTF. The rearrangement links TRGV11 to TRGJP2. Here the J gene came from matching the DNA to germline, since TCRdb omits it. TRGV11 is filed as an ORF, its function uncertain. Trimming cost V 0 bases and J 3 bases; bases outside gene matches: 7. The CDR3 consists of 17 residues.

Judged by abundance, this clone is medium-sized. The translation of this DNA and the TCRdb protein of a much larger clone differ at residue 10, probably owing to a read error; the protein shown here is translated from the DNA. This chain connects TRGV3 to TRGJ1 or TRGJ2. As TCRdb names no J gene, one was assigned here on the basis of a DNA match to germline. There are 14 residues in the CDR3. Germline values: CDR1 VTNTFY, CDR2 YDVSTARD (reference sequence). The CDR3 spells CATWDRLHYHKKLF. The CDR3 coding sequence is TGTGCCACCTGGGACAGGTTGCATTATCATAAGAAACTCTTT.

The chain has TRGV3 and TRGJ1 or TRGJ2. Here the J gene came from matching the DNA to germline, since TCRdb omits it. From germline, CDR1 is VTNTFY and CDR2 YDVSTARD (reference sequence). V lost 3 bases, J lost 12 bases, and 8 bases stayed unmatched. The CDR3 length is 11 residues. CDR3 DNA: TGTGCCACCTGGGACGCGGATGCGAAACTCTTT. This codes for CATWDADAKLF.

Regarding this clone: One base separates it from a far larger clone, so it is likely a read error. Because the CDR3's place on the DNA is in doubt, the DNA is left out and the CDR3 is given as listed by TCRdb. The sample has other DNA sequences that encode this CDR3 too. The V gene corresponds to TRGV11; no J gene was called. TRGV11 falls under the ORF class, with uncertain function. The CDR3 numbers 19 amino acids, ends counted. CDR3: CTTVPAGLGTSGSDWIKTF.

This clone was observed a few times. A read error likely explains why the TCRdb protein, taken from a much larger clone, differs from this DNA's translation at residue 11; the protein shown is translated from the DNA. No J gene was called, and the V gene is TRGV3. The CDR3 is 14 amino acids. CDR1 and CDR2 from the germline V gene are VTNTFY and YDVSTARD (reference sequence). The CDR3 DNA reads TGTGCCACCTGGGACAGGTTGCATTATTATAATAAACTCTTT. The encoded protein is CATWDRLHYYNKLF.

In this sample, this clone is medium-sized (0.01 to 0.1%). TCRdb assigns this DNA the protein of a much larger clone, which departs from its translation at residue 4; this likely reflects a read error, and the protein shown comes from translating the DNA. This CDR3 is also generated by other DNA sequences in the sample. The gene calls are TRGV3 and TRGJ1 or TRGJ2. As TCRdb names no J gene, one was assigned here on the basis of a DNA match to germline. The length of the CDR3 is 14 residues. Germline V lookup: CDR1 VTNTFY, CDR2 YDVSTARD (reference sequence). The CDR3 reads CATRDRLHYYKKLF. In DNA form, the CDR3 reads TGTGCCACCCGGGACAGGTTGCATTATTATAAGAAACTCTTT.

The gene calls are TRGV3 and TRGJ1 or TRGJ2. TCRdb is silent on the J gene; assignment here came from matching the DNA to germline. This CDR3 is built from 13 residues. V shed 3 bases and J 5 bases; nucleotides not matched to a gene: 7. Germline V gene sequence: CDR1 VTNTFY, CDR2 YDVSTARD (reference sequence). CDR3 loop: CATWDAVNYKKLF. The CDR3 DNA follows: TGTGCCACCTGGGACGCCGTTAATTATAAGAAACTCTTT.

By share, this clone ranks as medium-sized. This DNA's translation and the protein TCRdb lists, from a much larger clone, do not match at residue 7, likely due to a read error; the protein shown is translated from the DNA. CDR3 region: CATWDRSHYYKKLF. The CDR3 DNA follows: TGTGCCACCTGGGACAGGTCGCATTATTATAAGAAACTCTTT. The V and J genes are TRGV3 and TRGJ1 or TRGJ2. Assignment of the J gene here rests on matching the DNA to germline, because TCRdb gives none. V lost 0 bases, J lost 2 bases, and 4 bases stayed unmatched. From germline, CDR1 is VTNTFY and CDR2 YDVSTARD (reference sequence). The length of the CDR3 is 14 residues.

A remark on this clone: Possible read error: a much larger clone is one base away. The rearrangement uses TRGV2 and TRGJ1 or TRGJ2. Here the J gene was assigned by germline matching of the DNA, as TCRdb has none. The CDR3 covers 13 residues. The V and J ends lost 0 bases and 9 bases, in that order; junction bases with no gene match: 8. CDR1 is EGSNGY, CDR2 YDSYNSKV, per germline. CDR3 in amino acids: CATWDGRKGKKLF. CDR3 in DNA: TGTGCCACCTGGGACGGGCGTAAAGGTAAGAAACTCTTT.